These 25 T cell receptor beta chains share one sample of origin, sequenced in a study of control samples from healthy donors and cancer patients. Sequenced by immunoSEQ multiplex PCR; TCRdb stores in-frame clones only, minus some. The sample shows approximately 70,000 clones, 87% of them seen only once. The sample was blood. The source of these receptors is a woman aged 45-65 years in good health.

The DNA of the CDR3 is TGTGCCAGCAGCTCCCGACAGGCTTTAACCCCATCGGATGAGCAGTTCTTC. It yields the protein CASSSRQALTPSDEQFF. The chain joins TRBV13 to TRBJ2-1; tentative D call: TRBD1 (6 bases). Trimming took 4 bases from V and 8 from J, leaving 24 bases between them. Per the germline V gene, CDR1 is PRHDT and CDR2 is FYEKMQ (reference sequence). CDR3 length: 17 residues.

The V and J genes are TRBV12-3 or TRBV12-4 and TRBJ2-7, with D uncertain. V was trimmed by 4 bases and J by 3 bases, leaving 7 bases between them. The CDR3 has 12 amino acids. The DNA for the CDR3 is TGTGCCAGCAGTTACTTCGGCTACGAGCAGTACTTC. Translated: CASSYFGYEQYF.

This rearrangement joins TRBV6-5 to TRBJ1-6; 10 bases are a match to TRBD1. Germline CDR1 MNHEY, CDR2 SVGAGI. J was trimmed by 6 bases and V by 9 bases; bases with no gene match: 8. CDR3 length: 15 amino acids. In DNA form, the CDR3 reads TGTGCCAGTACCGGGACAGGGGTTTTTAATTCACCCCTCCACTTT. The encoded protein is CASTGTGVFNSPLHF.

The chain recombines TRBV5-1 with TRBJ2-5; D may be TRBD2 (6 bases). The germline V gene has CDR1 SGHRS and CDR2 YFSETQ. The CDR3 contains 16 residues. The V end was cut by 2 bases, the J end by 0 bases, with 14 bases between. The CDR3 here is CASSFRKAGYQETQYF. As DNA, the CDR3 is TGCGCCAGCAGCTTTAGGAAGGCGGGGTACCAAGAGACCCAGTACTTC.

This chain links TRBV9 with TRBJ2-3; 9 bases line up with TRBD2. The ends lost 4 bases at V and 3 bases at J; junction bases unmatched: 6. The CDR3 is 15 amino acids. Germline values: CDR1 SGDLS, CDR2 YYNGEE. CDR3 protein: CASSSLAGQTDTQYF. The CDR3 DNA reads TGTGCCAGCAGCAGTCTAGCGGGACAAACAGATACGCAGTATTTT.

This chain connects TRBV28 to TRBJ1-5; D gene unclear. CDR1 and CDR2 (germline): MDHEN, SYDVKM. Deletions cut 8 bases from V and 3 bases from J, with 11 bases between. This CDR3 region has 13 residues. The CDR3 coding sequence is TGTGCCAGCGAAGGCGTGCCCAATCAGCCCCAGCATTTT. Translating gives CASEGVPNQPQHF.

The chain employs TRBV27 and TRBJ2-2; D is unresolved. V was shortened by 6 bases and J by 4 bases, with 18 bases between the two germline ends. Per germline, CDR1 MNHEY and CDR2 SMNVEV (reference sequence). The CDR3 is 16 amino acids. This chain's CDR3 is CASSKAPNRGTGELFF. The CDR3 region has the DNA TGTGCCAGCAGCAAAGCCCCTAATCGAGGCACCGGGGAGCTGTTTTTT.

The chain joins TRBV6-6 to TRBJ2-5; D tentatively fits TRBD1 or TRBD2 (5 bases each). Germline CDR1 and CDR2: MNHNY and SVGAGI (reference sequence). The CDR3 consists of 14 residues. The ends were cut back, 2 bases at V and 2 bases at J, with 9 bases in the middle. CDR3 loop: CASSYQGPQETQYF. For the CDR3, the DNA is TGTGCCAGCAGTTACCAGGGACCGCAAGAGACCCAGTACTTC.

This chain joins TRBV10-3 and TRBJ1-1, with TRBD1 matching over 7 bases. Germline CDR1 ENHRY, CDR2 SYGVKD. The CDR3 sequence is 11 residues long. With 6 bases clipped from V and 7 bases from J, the junction kept 2 bases outside the gene matches. This CDR3 reads CAISRDSEAFF. CDR3 DNA sequence: TGTGCCATCAGCCGGGACAGTGAAGCTTTCTTT.

The J gene is TRBJ2-1, the V gene TRBV3-1 (or the pseudogene TRBV3-2); 7 bases match TRBD1. From germline, CDR1 is LGHDT and CDR2 YNNKEL (reference sequence). With 6 bases clipped from V and 0 bases from J, the junction kept 8 bases outside the gene matches. The CDR3 is 16 amino acids. The CDR3: CASRRAGTASYNEQFF. The CDR3 DNA follows: TGTGCCAGCAGAAGGGCCGGGACAGCCTCCTACAATGAGCAGTTCTTC.

The gene calls are TRBV25-1 and TRBJ2-7; weak D call: TRBD1 (5 bases). The CDR3 is made up of 14 amino acids. Germline V lookup: CDR1 MGHDK, CDR2 SYGVNS. V shed 6 bases and J shed 5 bases, with 17 bases lying between them. CDR3 in DNA: TGTGCCAGCAGCCTAAAGGGGCACCTTAACGAGCAGTACTTC. Amino acid sequence: CASSLKGHLNEQYF.

The sample holds one count of this clone. The chain recombines TRBV28 with TRBJ1-4; D not resolved. Trimming removed 4 bases at V and 8 bases at J, with 14 bases between. The CDR3 sequence is 14 residues long. Germline values: CDR1 MDHEN, CDR2 SYDVKM. CDR3 amino acids: CASSSPAHDEKLFF. The CDR3 DNA reads as TGTGCCAGCAGTTCCCCGGCCCACGACGAAAAACTGTTTTTT.

The chain uses TRBV28 and TRBJ2-7; 7 bases fit TRBD1. With V trimmed by 4 bases and J by 0 bases, 6 bases remained unmatched. CDR3 length: 15 residues. CDR1 is MDHEN, CDR2 SYDVKM, per germline. In DNA form, the CDR3 reads TGTGCCAGCAGTTCCGAAGGGACAGCCTCCTACGAGCAGTACTTC. Its protein is CASSSEGTASYEQYF.

J is TRBJ2-2 and V is TRBV30; D gene ambiguous. The CDR3 sequence is 14 residues long. Germline V gene lookup returns CDR1 GTSNPN and CDR2 SVGIG (reference sequence). V gave up 0 bases and J gave up 5 bases, with 10 bases separating them. The CDR3 region has the DNA TGTGCCTGGAGTGTTGGACCCGGGACCGGGGAGCTGTTTTTT. Amino acids: CAWSVGPGTGELFF.

The V call is TRBV15, the J call TRBJ1-5; no clear D. The germline V gene has CDR1 LNHNV and CDR2 YYDKDF (reference sequence). Trimming shortened V by 9 bases and J by 1 base, and 7 bases separated the two germline ends. This CDR3 is 12 amino acids long. The CDR3 DNA sequence: TGTGCCACTCAGCGGAGCAATCAGCCCCAGCATTTT. It encodes CATQRSNQPQHF.

V usage is TRBV7-2 and J usage is TRBJ2-7, with D perhaps matching TRBD1 (5 bases). The germline V gene encodes CDR1 SGHTA and CDR2 FQGNSA. This CDR3 spans 15 amino acids. V dropped 3 bases and J dropped 7 bases, with 19 bases sitting between them. In DNA, the CDR3 is TGTGCCAGCAGCTTTATCAATACAGGCATGGGTGAGCAGTACTTC. Protein sequence: CASSFINTGMGEQYF.

V usage is TRBV2 and J usage is TRBJ1-2; 8 bases are shared with TRBD1. The V and J ends lost 5 bases and 0 bases, in that order; junction bases with no gene match: 2. The CDR3 spans 14 residues. The germline gives CDR1 SNHLY, CDR2 FYNNEI. The CDR3 nucleotides are TGTGCCAGCAGTCGACAGGGGACTAACTATGGCTACACCTTC. Translated: CASSRQGTNYGYTF.

The V call is TRBV7-9, the J call TRBJ2-5; 7 bases map to TRBD2. Germline V gene lookup returns CDR1 SEHNR and CDR2 FQNEAQ (reference sequence). Germline trimming cut 8 bases from V and 6 bases from J; bases unmatched to any gene: 6. This CDR3 spans 12 amino acids. CDR3 sequence (DNA): TGTGCCAGCGGCGGGAGAAGTCAGACCCAGTACTTC. Translation gives CASGGRSQTQYF.

This clone was counted only a few times. This rearrangement joins TRBV19 to TRBJ2-4; D perhaps matches TRBD2 (6 bases). This CDR3 region has 16 residues. The ends were cut back, 4 bases at V and 3 bases at J, with 16 bases in the middle. CDR1 and CDR2 from the germline V gene are LNHDA and SQIVND (reference sequence). The CDR3 nucleotides read TGTGCCAGTAGTACCACGGGACTGGGGGGCAAAAACATTCAGTACTTC. Translating it yields CASSTTGLGGKNIQYF.

The chain links TRBV7-9 to TRBJ2-2; 9 nucleotides align to TRBD2. The CDR3 totals 16 residues. CDR1 is SEHNR and CDR2 is FQNEAQ in the germline V gene (reference sequence). V dropped 4 bases and J dropped 3; count of bases not matched to a gene: 6. CDR3 nucleotide sequence: TGTGCCAGCAGCTCCAGACTAGCGGTACACACCGGGGAGCTGTTTTTT. Residues: CASSSRLAVHTGELFF. Filled out from reference TRBV7-9 and TRBJ2-2, the complete variable domain reads DTGVSQNPRHKITKRGQNVTFRCDPISEHNRLYWYRQTLGQGPEFLTYFQNEAQLEKSRLLSDRFSAERPKGSFSTLEIQRTEQGDSAMYLCASSSRLAVHTGELFFGEGSRLTVL.

The CDR3 sequence: CASRRQEGNEKLFF. CDR3 coding DNA: TGTGCCAGCAGGCGACAGGAGGGGAATGAAAAACTGTTTTTT. V gene TRBV28 combines with J gene TRBJ1-4; D is perhaps TRBD1 (6 bases). The germline V and J ends were trimmed by 6 bases and 5 bases, with 13 bases remaining between them. Germline assignment: CDR1 MDHEN and CDR2 SYDVKM. The CDR3 covers 14 residues.

V usage is TRBV29-1 and J usage is TRBJ2-7, with D maybe TRBD2 (5 bases). Germline loops: CDR1 SQVTM, CDR2 ANQGSEA. The CDR3 spans 13 residues. V dropped 6 bases and J dropped 2 bases, with 14 bases sitting between them. The CDR3 region is CSVEADETYEQYF. The CDR3 DNA follows: TGCAGCGTGGAGGCGGACGAAACCTACGAGCAGTACTTC.

The J gene is TRBJ1-1, the V gene TRBV3-1 (or the pseudogene TRBV3-2); D ambiguous. CDR1 is LGHDT and CDR2 is YNNKEL in the germline V gene (reference sequence). V was shortened by 7 bases and J by 3 bases, with 9 bases between the two germline ends. CDR3 length: 12 residues. The CDR3 loop is CASTNGDTEAFF. In nucleotides, the CDR3 is TGTGCCAGCACTAACGGGGACACTGAAGCTTTCTTT.

The V call is TRBV6-4, the J call TRBJ1-2; D remains unclear. CDR1 and CDR2 from the germline V gene are MRHNA and SNTAGT. The CDR3 runs to 17 residues. The V gene lost 0 bases and the J gene lost 8 bases, with 22 bases spanning the gap. CDR3 protein: CASSDSAGSAGNEGYTF. The CDR3 region has the DNA TGTGCCAGCAGTGACTCGGCCGGATCAGCGGGAAATGAAGGCTACACCTTC.

This clone was detected once. The chain uses TRBV30 and TRBJ2-1; 8 bases line up with TRBD2. The CDR3 is 14 residues long. J gave up 8 bases and V 5 bases, and 11 bases lay outside the gene matches. Germline loops: CDR1 GTSNPN, CDR2 SVGIG (reference sequence). DNA for the CDR3: TGTGCCTGGGCGAGCGGGAGTTTACGCGATGAGCAGTTCTTC. It yields the protein CAWASGSLRDEQFF.